The TCR beta chain described here comes from a study of blood T cell repertoires in COVID-19. Study-wide background: Italy, Spain and the United States were the sources of the convalescent and acute COVID-19 samples. Sample material is recorded as cDNA or gDNA derived from T cells, B-cell-depleted T cells, or PBMCs.

Per the study methods: Using reference gene primer amplification, nucleated cell counts were estimated. TCRdb's table, derived via immunoSEQ multiplex PCR, lists solely in-frame clones and lacks some. That table furnishes V, J and clone size, whereas the DNA furnished D and trimming. The data hold around 99,000 clones, with around 83% observed a single time. This CDR3 contains 14 residues. V trimming: 0 bases; J trimming: 3 bases; junction bases outside the gene matches: 3. Germline-derived CDR1 and CDR2 are SGDLS and YYNGEE. The clonotype was recovered from a woman of 80 years or more with active or convalescent COVID-19. The source material was peripheral blood. The chain links TRBV9 to TRBJ2-7; 7 nucleotides match TRBD1. The CDR3 is CASSVETGNYEQYF. CDR3 in DNA: TGTGCCAGCAGCGTAGAGACAGGGAACTACGAGCAGTACTTC.